This T cell receptor beta chain emerged from a study of CD8 T cells in ankylosing spondylitis. Germline CDR1 MNHNS, CDR2 SASEGT. With 0 bases removed from V and 4 bases from J, the gap between germline ends came to 3 bases. The CDR3 sequence is 12 residues long. In regard to this clonotype: The antigen remains undetermined.

Overall study findings and caveats: The study looked at matched synovial fluid samples from ankylosing spondylitis patients. Disease-linked clones were reported to be significantly enriched there. Made up of eight highly homologous variants, a TCR beta motif appeared characteristic of ankylosing spondylitis blood.

Quantitative molecular-barcoded 5'-RACE generated the TCR beta libraries. TCRdb reprocessed the 5' RACE reads via MiXCR and lists one record per CDR3 protein. The data show about 840,000 distinct CDR3 sequences, 12% seen once. The specimen sequenced was blood, either unsorted or a sorted T cell fraction (not recorded which). The sequence was obtained from a male donor with ankylosing spondylitis. The V gene is TRBV6-1, the J gene TRBJ1-2, with D unresolved. The CDR3, as DNA: TGTGCCAGCAGTGAAGCGACCTATGGCTACACCTTC. Translating it yields CASSEATYGYTF.